The T cell receptor (beta chain) described here comes from a study of human T cells and chemical hapten exposure. At the level of the study: Chiefly female patients presented with alopecia areata, totalis or universalis. General study findings and limits: TCRs exceeding 1 in 1000 frequency stayed unchanged with DPC sensitization. Versus controls, significantly more large CDR3 similarity clusters arose from expanded TCRs.

The sample's time point: patch test 3, about 24 weeks after DPC sensitization. Documented treatment: therapeutic diphenylcyclopropenone sensitization with weekly scalp DPC. The V gene end was trimmed by 1 base and the J gene end by 6 bases; junction bases not matched to a gene: 3. From germline, CDR1 is SGHRS and CDR2 YFSETQ. CDR3 length: 14 residues. TCRdb reprocessed the RACE reads via MiXCR and lists one record per CDR3 protein. The sample holds approximately 50,000 distinct CDR3 sequences, over 9.5% seen once. This clonotype is deemed medium-sized. Its matching antigen is unknown. The TCR originated in a woman between 40 and 55 years old with alopecia areata. Some clones in this sample may be carry-over from other donors' samples. The source material was whole blood, sampled in connection with sensitization to the hapten diphenylcyclopropenone (DPC). The V call is TRBV5-1, the J call TRBJ2-1, with 8 positions matching TRBD2. The CDR3 loop reads CASSLSTSGNEQFF. DNA of the CDR3: TGCGCCAGCAGCTTGTCAACTAGCGGCAATGAGCAGTTCTTC. The full variable domain, completed using reference TRBV5-1 and TRBJ2-1, is KAGVTQTPRYLIKTRGQQVTLSCSPISGHRSVSWYQQTPGQGLQFLFEYFSETQRNKGNFPGRFSGRQFSNSRSEMNVSTLELGDSALYLCASSLSTSGNEQFFGPGTRLTVL.